These 28 T cell receptor beta chains were sequenced from one sample in a study of cytomegalovirus exposure and HLA in healthy donors. Primers: 60 Vbeta forward and 13 Jbeta reverse. The table came from immunoSEQ multiplex PCR; TCRdb's copy has only in-frame clones and leaves some out. The data show approximately 150,000 clones, about two thirds seen once. The sample taken for sequencing was PBMCs. The receptors originated from a woman aged 30 to 39 in good health and CMV-seronegative.

CDR3 region: CASSLVSSSGYTF. The CDR3 region has the DNA TGTGCCAGCAGCTTAGTCAGTTCCTCTGGCTACACCTTC. The rearrangement joins TRBV7-2 to TRBJ1-2; D uncertain. Germline assignment: CDR1 SGHTA and CDR2 FQGNSA. V lost 1 base and J lost 7, with 10 bases in between. There are 13 residues in the CDR3. The full variable domain, completed using reference TRBV7-2 and TRBJ1-2, is GAGVSQSPSNKVTEKGKDVELRCDPISGHTALYWYRQSLGQGLEFLIYFQGNSAPDKSGLPSDRFSAERTGGSVSTLTIQRTQQEDSAVYLCASSLVSSSGYTFGSGTRLTVV.

V usage is TRBV2 and J usage is TRBJ2-1; 11 nucleotides align to TRBD1. The V segment lost 1 base and the J segment 6 bases; nucleotides outside the gene matches: 2. The CDR3 sequence is 15 residues long. From germline, CDR1 is SNHLY and CDR2 FYNNEI. CDR3 DNA: TGTGCCAGCAGTGAAGGGACAGGGGGCCGCAATGAGCAGTTCTTC. This codes for CASSEGTGGRNEQFF.

The V and J genes are TRBV2 and TRBJ1-3; 8 nucleotides agree with TRBD1. There are 15 residues in the CDR3. V gave up 8 bases and J gave up 0 bases; unmatched junction bases: 6. Germline loops: CDR1 SNHLY, CDR2 FYNNEI. CDR3 in amino acids: CASSDRGPSGNTIYF. CDR3 coding DNA: TGTGCCAGCTCCGACAGGGGACCCTCTGGAAACACCATATATTTT.

The chain recombines TRBV19 with TRBJ2-4; D might be TRBD1 (5 bases). Deletions cut 4 bases from V and 8 bases from J, with 12 bases between. The CDR3 totals 13 residues. Per germline, CDR1 LNHDA and CDR2 SQIVND (reference sequence). The CDR3 is CASSTGRADIQYF. CDR3 nucleotide sequence: TGTGCCAGTAGTACCGGCAGGGCGGACATTCAGTACTTC.

The chain uses TRBV30 and TRBJ2-3; 7 bases match TRBD2. The CDR3 covers 15 residues. Trimming cost V 5 bases and J 4 bases; bases outside gene matches: 12. CDR1 GTSNPN and CDR2 SVGIG come from the germline V gene (reference sequence). CDR3: CAWRPLAGEADTQYF. In DNA form, the CDR3 reads TGTGCCTGGCGCCCCTTGGCGGGAGAGGCAGATACGCAGTATTTT.

The rearrangement joins TRBV6-5 to TRBJ2-1; TRBD1 is a possible D gene (5 bases). Looked up from germline, CDR1 is MNHEY and CDR2 is SVGAGI. Deletions cut 6 bases from V and 9 bases from J, with 15 bases between. The CDR3 extends over 13 amino acids. The CDR3 region has the DNA TGTGCCAGCAGAGAAACAGGCGCGACTGAGCAGTTCTTC. Translation gives CASRETGATEQFF.

J is TRBJ1-3 and V is TRBV28; 7 bases map to TRBD1. CDR1 MDHEN and CDR2 SYDVKM come from the germline V gene. The CDR3 covers 15 residues. V was clipped by 0 bases and J by 4 bases; unmatched bases: 3. The CDR3 nucleotides are TGTGCCAGCAGTTTATGGACAGGGTGGGGAAACACCATATATTTT. This sequence encodes CASSLWTGWGNTIYF.

The chain joins TRBV18 to TRBJ2-7; tentative D call: TRBD1 (7 bases). Germline CDR1 and CDR2: KGHSH and LQKENI. V was pared by 6 bases and J by 7 bases, with 19 bases between. The length of the CDR3 is 14 residues. CDR3 DNA: TGTGCCAGCTCGTCAGGGGGGACAGCCGGGGAGCAGTACTTC. It translates to CASSSGGTAGEQYF.

The chain uses TRBV28 and TRBJ2-3, with D possibly being TRBD1 (5 bases). Trimming shortened V by 8 bases and J by 1 base, and 13 bases separated the two germline ends. Germline values: CDR1 MDHEN, CDR2 SYDVKM. This CDR3 comprises 14 residues. CDR3 DNA: TGTGCCAGCTTTCAGGGTTGGGGCACAGATACGCAGTATTTT. Translating gives CASFQGWGTDTQYF. Combining the CDR3 with reference TRBV28 and TRBJ2-3 gives the whole variable domain DVKVTQSSRYLVKRTGEKVFLECVQDMDHENMFWYRQDPGLGLRLIYFSYDVKMKEKGDIPEGYSVSREKKERFSLILESASTNQTSMYLCASFQGWGTDTQYFGPGTRLTVL.

The chain recombines TRBV10-3 with TRBJ2-1, with 13 bases lining up with TRBD2. CDR1 ENHRY and CDR2 SYGVKD come from the germline V gene. The CDR3 covers 18 residues. V gave up 10 bases and J gave up 0 bases; unmatched junction bases: 12. The DNA of the CDR3 is TGTGCCACCGCAACTAGCGGGAGGGAACCGAGCTCCTACAATGAGCAGTTCTTC. Translating it yields CATATSGREPSSYNEQFF.

The J gene is TRBJ2-3, the V gene TRBV4-1; 7 nucleotides align to TRBD2. The length of the CDR3 is 17 residues. The V segment lost 4 bases and the J segment 5 bases; nucleotides outside the gene matches: 15. Germline V gene lookup returns CDR1 MGHRA and CDR2 YSYEKL. CDR3 nucleotide sequence: TGCGCCAGCAGCCGGGGGGGGGTAGCGGCCCGGGGAGATACGCAGTATTTT. Translating it yields CASSRGGVAARGDTQYF.

The genes are TRBV19 and TRBJ2-1, with 7 positions matching TRBD2. Germline V gene sequence: CDR1 LNHDA, CDR2 SQIVND (reference sequence). This CDR3 comprises 14 residues. V lost 5 bases to trimming and J lost 9 bases; unmatched junction nucleotides: 10. CDR3 DNA: TGTGCCAGTAGTTCGGGGGAGGGCCTTTTTGAGCAGTTCTTC. This encodes CASSSGEGLFEQFF.

The CDR3 DNA sequence: TGTGCCAGCAGCTCGGAGGGGCTTACATACGAGCAGTACTTC. Translation gives CASSSEGLTYEQYF. The chain links TRBV4-2 to TRBJ2-5; a weak D match, TRBD2 (6 bases). The closer fit of TRBJ2-7 to the DNA end suggests the J call may be wrong. The CDR3 has 14 amino acids. Germline V CDR1 and CDR2: LGHNA, YNFKEQ.

This clone was recorded a few times. The chain uses TRBV11-2 and TRBJ2-1; TRBD2 matches 7 bases. The CDR3 spans 15 residues. Germline V gene lookup returns CDR1 SGHAT and CDR2 FQNNGV. Trimming took 5 bases from V and 3 from J; bases not matched to a gene: 7. The CDR3 DNA reads as TGTGCCAGCAGCCTAGGTACGGGAGGCTACAATGAGCAGTTCTTC. Translated, it gives CASSLGTGGYNEQFF.

The CDR3: CASSPQGGLQETQYF. Here the CDR3 DNA reads TGCGCCAGCAGTCCACAGGGGGGATTACAAGAGACCCAGTACTTC. The rearrangement joins TRBV5-1 to TRBJ2-5; TRBD1 matches at 8 bases. CDR1 SGHRS and CDR2 YFSETQ come from the germline V gene. CDR3 length: 15 amino acids. Germline trimming cut 5 bases from V and 2 bases from J; bases unmatched to any gene: 8. The full variable domain, in which reference TRBV5-1 and TRBJ2-5 provide the parts outside the CDR3, is KAGVTQTPRYLIKTRGQQVTLSCSPISGHRSVSWYQQTPGQGLQFLFEYFSETQRNKGNFPGRFSGRQFSNSRSEMNVSTLELGDSALYLCASSPQGGLQETQYFGPGTRLLVL.

The J gene is TRBJ2-1, the V gene TRBV30, with TRBD1 identical over 7 bases. The CDR3 consists of 15 residues. Germline CDR1 and CDR2: GTSNPN and SVGIG (reference sequence). The junction had 9 bases not matched to a gene; V was cut back by 3 bases and J by 4 bases. The CDR3 reads CAWSKGTVLYNEQFF. CDR3 DNA sequence: TGTGCCTGGAGCAAAGGGACAGTTCTGTACAATGAGCAGTTCTTC.

J is TRBJ2-3 and V is TRBV7-9; D call uncertain. Trimming stripped 3 bases from V and 6 bases from J, with 4 bases between. The CDR3 covers 11 residues. Germline assignment: CDR1 SEHNR and CDR2 FQNEAQ (reference sequence). The CDR3 reads CASSFQDTQYF. CDR3 nucleotide sequence: TGTGCCAGCAGCTTCCAGGATACGCAGTATTTT.

The chain links TRBV4-1 to TRBJ1-3; no definite D call. The V and J ends lost 0 bases and 0 bases respectively, with 6 bases between them. This CDR3 has 15 amino acids. Germline CDR1 reads MGHRA; CDR2 reads YSYEKL. CDR3 bases: TGCGCCAGCAGCCAAGACGGGAACTCTGGAAACACCATATATTTT. Residues: CASSQDGNSGNTIYF.

The chain carries TRBV18 and TRBJ2-2; 11 positions agree with TRBD2. After removal of 2 bases from V and 4 bases from J, the junction contained 6 bases not matched to a gene. The CDR3 contains 17 residues. CDR1 and CDR2 from the germline V gene are KGHSH and LQKENI. For the CDR3, the DNA is TGTGCCAGCTCACCAGACGCACTAGCGGGAGTCACCGGGGAGCTGTTTTTT. Amino acid sequence: CASSPDALAGVTGELFF.

The chain carries TRBV4-1 and TRBJ2-3; 7 bases agree with TRBD1. The CDR3 extends over 15 amino acids. V lost 3 bases, J lost 8 bases, and 11 bases stayed unmatched. Germline loops: CDR1 MGHRA, CDR2 YSYEKL. As DNA, the CDR3 is TGCGCCAGCAGCCAGGTGCCCGAGGGGGCATCTACGCAGTATTTT. Translation: CASSQVPEGASTQYF.

This clone was seen more than once but under ten times. The chain couples TRBV4-2 to TRBJ2-3, with D possibly TRBD1 on 5 matching bases. The V and J ends lost 0 bases and 7 bases respectively, with 20 bases between them. This CDR3 contains 17 residues. Germline values: CDR1 LGHNA, CDR2 YNFKEQ. CDR3 amino acids: CASSQELPSAGPHTQYF. DNA of the CDR3: TGTGCCAGCAGCCAAGAACTCCCCTCGGCAGGGCCGCATACGCAGTATTTT.

Remarks on this clone: The sample has other DNA sequences that encode this CDR3 too. The chain couples TRBV7-9 to TRBJ2-1; TRBD1 might be the D (5 bases). The CDR3 is 14 amino acids. V was pared by 3 bases and J by 4 bases, with 10 bases between. The germline V gene encodes CDR1 SEHNR and CDR2 FQNEAQ (reference sequence). DNA of the CDR3: TGTGCCAGCAGCTTGACAGACATTTACAATGAGCAGTTCTTC. It codes for CASSLTDIYNEQFF. Based on the CDR3 plus reference TRBV7-9 and TRBJ2-1, the full variable domain is DTGVSQNPRHKITKRGQNVTFRCDPISEHNRLYWYRQTLGQGPEFLTYFQNEAQLEKSRLLSDRFSAERPKGSFSTLEIQRTEQGDSAMYLCASSLTDIYNEQFFGPGTRLTVL.

The rearrangement links TRBV7-9 to TRBJ1-2; 7 bases fit TRBD1. V trimming: 4 bases; J trimming: 7 bases; junction bases outside the gene matches: 9. CDR3 length: 14 residues. Germline CDR1 is SEHNR and CDR2 is FQNEAQ (reference sequence). In DNA, the CDR3 is TGTGCCAGCAGCTACGCAGACAGGGCGGGTGGCTACACCTTC. Translation gives CASSYADRAGGYTF.

The gene calls are TRBV6-4 and TRBJ2-2; D remains unclear. Looked up from germline, CDR1 is MRHNA and CDR2 is SNTAGT. CDR3 length: 16 residues. The V end was cut by 0 bases, the J end by 2 bases, with 10 bases between. Written as DNA, the CDR3 is TGTGCCAGCAGTGACTCTGGGCACGTTAACACCGGGGAGCTGTTTTTT. This translates into CASSDSGHVNTGELFF.

This clone was observed a handful of times. The genes are TRBV5-1 and TRBJ2-3; TRBD2 is a possible D gene (7 bases). Trimming took 5 bases from V and 1 from J, leaving 17 bases between them. This CDR3 spans 16 amino acids. From germline, CDR1 is SGHRS and CDR2 YFSETQ. As DNA, the CDR3 is TGCGCCAGCAGAAATACACGGGGGGCCCGCACAGATACGCAGTATTTT. Translated: CASRNTRGARTDTQYF.

In its sample, this clone was seen a few times. The same CDR3 also results from other DNA sequences found in this sample. The CDR3 sequence: CASSFDRATEAFF. In DNA, the CDR3 is TGTGCCAGCAGCTTCGACAGGGCCACTGAAGCTTTCTTT. J is TRBJ1-1 and V is TRBV7-2; 7 bases are a match to TRBD1. The CDR3 extends over 13 amino acids. Trimming at V came to 3 bases and at J to 4 bases, leaving 2 bases not matched to a gene. Germline-derived CDR1 and CDR2 are SGHTA and FQGNSA.

This clone was picked up a small number of times. The chain has TRBV7-9 and TRBJ2-2, with D maybe TRBD1 (5 bases). V was shortened by 2 bases and J by 6 bases, with 19 bases between the two germline ends. The CDR3 spans 17 residues. The germline CDR1 and CDR2 sequences are SEHNR and FQNEAQ (reference sequence). The CDR3 loop is CASSLFWARVEPGELFF. In DNA form, the CDR3 reads TGTGCCAGCAGCTTATTTTGGGCCAGGGTGGAACCCGGGGAGCTGTTTTTT.

This clone has more than one count but fewer than ten. This chain connects TRBV28 to TRBJ2-1; maybe TRBD1 (5 bases). Germline V lookup: CDR1 MDHEN, CDR2 SYDVKM. This CDR3 spans 15 amino acids. Trimming took off 5 bases at V and 1 base at J, with 12 bases between the two ends. The CDR3 loop is CASSPMTVSYNEQFF. CDR3 bases: TGTGCCAGCAGTCCCATGACAGTTTCCTACAATGAGCAGTTCTTC.